At least ten counts were recorded for the clone carrying this TCR beta chain. This record belongs to a study of early T cells in non-severe SARS-CoV-2 infection. Study-wide context: The sequenced material was bulk RNA from unsorted whole blood, and its chains were unpaired.

Each single cDNA molecule received a unique molecular identifier. TCRdb reanalysed the 5' RACE reads using MiXCR and keeps one entry per CDR3 protein. The sample holds 25,000 to 30,000 distinct CDR3 sequences, around 5% seen once. The source of this sequence is an adult who was a healthcare worker with PCR-confirmed SARS-CoV-2 infection or an uninfected control (not recorded which). Source material: whole blood.

The CDR3 loop reads CASRRGQENTEAFF. In nucleotides, the CDR3 is TGTGCCAGCAGGAGGGGACAGGAGAACACTGAAGCTTTCTTT. The chain combines TRBV6-4 with TRBJ1-1; the match to TRBD1 covers 8 bases. CDR3 length: 14 residues. Germline assignment: CDR1 MRHNA and CDR2 SNTAGT. The V gene end was trimmed by 6 bases and the J gene end by 1 base; junction bases not matched to a gene: 4.